This TCR beta chain appears in the sequencing data of a study of shared clonotypes between healthy human individuals (dated by TCRdb to about 2020). A note on the overall study: The cohort included a few men and a couple of women between 18 and 49 years of age. Per donor, three plates each were used for CD4 naive and CD4 memory, two for CD8 naive, and one for CD8 memory. The study deeply sequenced blood TCR repertoires of about five healthy adults to estimate repertoire size and the extent of clonotype sharing between individuals. To increase sequencing depth and limit assay-specific biases, different laboratories used diverse techniques to prepare libraries and sequence TCR repertoires. Between about 0.94 and 8.9 billion PBMCs per donor were obtained by leukapheresis.

Deletion took 6 bases off V and 7 bases off J, with a span of 21 bases between the germline ends. Spanning cysteine to phenylalanine, the CDR3 consists of 15 amino acids. Only the CDR3 portion is preserved as DNA: 45 bases, with reading frame beginning at the first base. Via the germline V gene (reference sequence), CDR1 is MNHEY and CDR2 SMNVEV. With respect to this clone: No antigen is known for it. Base qualities are not provided; no much larger clone lies one nucleotide away.

TCR CDR3 regions were amplified from genomic DNA by multiplex PCR using the deep immunoSEQ assay. For each cell subset, the extracted genomic DNA was distributed evenly across all wells of several immunoSEQ 96-well plates, and each plate served as one replicate. Each replicate PCR for sorted subsets received approximately 200 ng genomic DNA, equal to roughly 29,000 T cell genomes. Purified libraries were quantified with a Qubit 3.0 fluorometer, sized on a Bioanalyzer 2100, and re-quantified with the KAPA Library Quantification kit. Every immunoSEQ 96-well plate was sequenced on a separate single-read 150-cycle Illumina NextSeq 550 flow cell. In the authors' own workflow: Because the immunoSEQ output included only junctional sequences and no quality scores, the filtering could not be the same as the filtering used for full-length reads. Sequences were annotated with PyIR, a Python wrapper for IgBLAST v1.9, and V/J genes and CDR3 were assigned using IMGT germline references. Reads were filtered out if the reads had weak V/J assignments (E-value above 1e-6), no CDR3, stop codons, out-of-frame junctions, or ambiguous translated residues. V3J clonotypes were defined as sequences sharing an identical inferred V gene, J gene, and CDR3 amino acid sequence. Percentage overlap between repertoires was computed as shared unique clonotypes divided by the size of the smaller repertoire. RTK rarefaction, the Chao1 estimator, and Recon v2.1 estimates of unobserved clonotypes were used to assess repertoire richness. For all TCRbeta clonotypes obtained by the gDNA method from a handful of donors, generation probabilities were computed with OLGA. The table comes from immuneACCESS by way of TCRdb, which keeps in-frame sequences with V and J called. Part of the clones is missing from these tables; in studies checked, under half for an unresolved V gene and the rest for unknown reasons. V, J and clone size derive from that table, while D and trimming were established from the DNA sequence. For this sample there are some 2.3 million clones; more than 80% appear just once. Of the sample, roughly 0.36% is held by the ten largest clones.

Broad study findings and their caveats: Pairwise subsampling led to the expectation that sequencing depth would affect the degree of clonotype sharing among donors. Sharing across a handful of donors was observed for approximately 5% of naive CD4, over 3% of naive CD8, 2.3% of memory CD4, and about 0.4% of memory CD8 clonotypes. Sampling was restricted to blood, and TCR repertoires in tissue are likely to differ from TCR repertoires in blood. Naive subsets generally had larger estimated clonotype richness than memory subsets. Clonotypes shared by all four sorted-subset donors showed higher generation probabilities than non-shared clonotypes. Rarefaction of sorted-subset datasets indicated incomplete sequencing despite the large sequencing depth. Because the study included a small number of donors, the genetic and exposure-history diversity represented was limited.

Healthy HIV-negative adults with no recently reported acute infections or vaccinations were included as donors. Every donor was a Caucasian adult residing in Nashville, Tennessee, USA. Magnetic negative selection was used to enrich CD4+ T cells, after which naive cells were positively selected on CD45RA and the negative fraction became the memory subset. Blood was collected by leukapheresis, and PBMCs were isolated by Ficoll-Histopaque density gradient centrifugation and then cryopreserved in liquid nitrogen vapor phase. Analytical flow cytometry was used to check the purity and quantity of every magnetically sorted T cell population. From each sorted fraction, genomic DNA was isolated and quantified by UV absorbance on a Nanodrop 2000c.

The sample was naive CD4+ T cells from PBMCs. The cell subset or site label, read with the paper, signifies: CD45RA+ positively selected. This TCR came from a man younger than 35 in good health. Some clones in this sample may be carry-over from other donors' samples. This receptor chain uses TRBV27 and TRBJ1-2, with no confidently assigned D gene. The DNA sequence is given as TGTGCCAGCAGGGCAATAACGGACTCCCGCGGTGGCTACACCTTC. Its protein product is CASRAITDSRGGYTF.